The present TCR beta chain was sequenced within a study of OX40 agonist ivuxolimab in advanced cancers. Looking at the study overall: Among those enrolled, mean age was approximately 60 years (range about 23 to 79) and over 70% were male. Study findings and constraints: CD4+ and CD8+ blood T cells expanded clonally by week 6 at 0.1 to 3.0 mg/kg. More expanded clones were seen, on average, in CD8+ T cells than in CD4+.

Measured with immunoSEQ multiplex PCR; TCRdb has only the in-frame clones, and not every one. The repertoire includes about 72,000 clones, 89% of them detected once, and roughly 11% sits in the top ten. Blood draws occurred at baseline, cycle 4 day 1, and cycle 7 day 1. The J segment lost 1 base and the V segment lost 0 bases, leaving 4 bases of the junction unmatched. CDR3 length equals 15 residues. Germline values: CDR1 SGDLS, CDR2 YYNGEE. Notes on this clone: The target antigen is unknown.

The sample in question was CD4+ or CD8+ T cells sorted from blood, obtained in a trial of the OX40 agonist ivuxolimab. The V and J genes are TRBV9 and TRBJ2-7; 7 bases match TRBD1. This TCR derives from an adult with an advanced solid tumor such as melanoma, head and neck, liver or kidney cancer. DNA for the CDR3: TGTGCCAGCAGCGTAGCGGGGACAGTTTCCTACGAGCAGTACTTC. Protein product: CASSVAGTVSYEQYF. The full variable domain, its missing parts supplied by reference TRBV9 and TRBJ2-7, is DSGVTQTPKHLITATGQRVTLRCSPRSGDLSVYWYQQSLDQGLQFLIQYYNGEERAKGNILERFSAQQFPDLHSELNLSSLELGDSALYFCASSVAGTVSYEQYFGPGTRLTVT.